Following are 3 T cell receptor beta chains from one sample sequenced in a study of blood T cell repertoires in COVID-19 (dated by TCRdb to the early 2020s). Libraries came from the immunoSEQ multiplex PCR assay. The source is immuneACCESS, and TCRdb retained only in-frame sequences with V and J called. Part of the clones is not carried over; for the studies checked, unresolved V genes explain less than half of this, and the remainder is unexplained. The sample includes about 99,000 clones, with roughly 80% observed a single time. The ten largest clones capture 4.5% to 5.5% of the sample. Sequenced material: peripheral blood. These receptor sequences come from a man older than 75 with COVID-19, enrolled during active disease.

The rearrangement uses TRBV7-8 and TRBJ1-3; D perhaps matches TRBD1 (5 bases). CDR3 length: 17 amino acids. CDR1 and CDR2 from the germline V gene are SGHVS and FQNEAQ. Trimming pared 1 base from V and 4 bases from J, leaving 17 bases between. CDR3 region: CASSLGAGTGVGNTIYF. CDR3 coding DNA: TGTGCCAGCAGCTTAGGGGCGGGGACCGGCGTGGGAAACACCATATATTTT. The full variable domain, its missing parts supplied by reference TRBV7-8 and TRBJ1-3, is GAGVSQSPRYKVAKRGQDVALRCDPISGHVSLFWYQQALGQGPEFLTYFQNEAQLDKSGLPSDRFFAERPEGSVSTLKIQRTQQEDSAVYLCASSLGAGTGVGNTIYFGEGSWLTVV.

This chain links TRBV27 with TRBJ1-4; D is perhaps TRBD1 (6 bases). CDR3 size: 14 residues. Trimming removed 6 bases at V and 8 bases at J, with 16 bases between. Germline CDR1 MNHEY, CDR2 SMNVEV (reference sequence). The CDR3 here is CASRRTVVGEKLFF. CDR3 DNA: TGTGCCAGCAGGAGGACAGTGGTTGGAGAAAAACTGTTTTTT.

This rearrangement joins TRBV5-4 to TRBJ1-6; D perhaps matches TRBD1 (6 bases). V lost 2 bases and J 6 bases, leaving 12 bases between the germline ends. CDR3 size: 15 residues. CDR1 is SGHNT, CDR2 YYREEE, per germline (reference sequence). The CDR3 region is CASSFGGRGNSPLHF. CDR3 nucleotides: TGTGCCAGCAGCTTCGGGGGGCGCGGTAATTCACCCCTCCACTTT.